The table lists the clone carrying this T cell receptor (beta chain) with a few counts. These data are taken from a study of blood T cell repertoires in COVID-19. Study-wide context: Samples of COVID-19 (acute and convalescent) were obtained from the United States, Italy and Spain. PBMCs, B-cell-depleted T cells, or T cells provided the cDNA or gDNA that made up the material.

Original analysis: Amplification from reference gene primers served as the basis for estimated nucleated cell counts. Profiling relied on immunoSEQ multiplex PCR, and the TCRdb table lists in-frame clones only, not all of them. The V and J calls and clone size were taken over from that table, and D and trimming were inferred from the DNA. Of some 260,000 clones in the sample, around 90% were seen once. The source of this sequence is an elderly man with acute or convalescent COVID-19. The sequenced sample consisted of peripheral blood.

CDR3 sequence (DNA): TGTGCCATCCAAAGGGGACAAATCTACGAGCAGTACTTC. Residues: CAIQRGQIYEQYF. The chain carries TRBV10-3 and TRBJ2-7; TRBD1 is a possible D gene (6 bases). This CDR3 has 13 amino acids. CDR1 and CDR2 (germline): ENHRY, SYGVKD. Trimming cost V 8 bases and J 3 bases, with 14 bases left between them.